This T cell receptor beta chain is from a study of cytomegalovirus exposure and HLA in healthy donors. The PCR ran on 60 Vbeta and 13 Jbeta primers. Clones were read by immunoSEQ multiplex PCR, and TCRdb kept only the in-frame ones, dropping some. The sample shows about 180,000 clones, about 79% of them seen only once. Remarks on this clone: Its specificity is not known.

Notes on the study in general: The study recorded fewer than 200 TCR beta chains that were cytomegalovirus-associated. DRB1 showed the most TCR associations and HLA-C the fewest in a later analysis, as rates varied by HLA locus.

The germline V gene encodes CDR1 SQVTM and CDR2 ANQGSEA. Trimming removed 5 bases at V and 10 bases at J, with 17 bases between. The CDR3 is made up of 12 amino acids. The sequenced material came from PBMCs. The chain joins TRBV29-1 to TRBJ1-1; possibly TRBD1 for D (6 bases). The sequence was obtained from a man in his late teens or twenties in good health and CMV-seronegative. The DNA of the CDR3 is TGCAGCGTTAGAGGGGGGGGATCTGGAGCTTTCTTT. Its protein product is CSVRGGGSGAFF.